The 11 T cell receptor beta chains given below trace back to one sample, sequenced in a study of blood T cell repertoires in COVID-19. Libraries were prepared by immunoSEQ multiplex PCR; TCRdb keeps only in-frame clonotypes and omits some of them. The sample yields about 180,000 clones, more than 75% seen once. The sequencing input was PBMCs or T cells enriched from blood (not recorded which). The receptor source for this set is a woman between 25 and 40 years old who had recovered from COVID-19.

The CDR3 bases are TGTGCCAGCAGTTTAGGGGACAGGGGATCGAAGACCCAGTACTTC. This codes for CASSLGDRGSKTQYF. This chain joins TRBV28 and TRBJ2-5, with 10 bases fitting TRBD1. J lost 6 bases, V lost 2 bases, and 6 bases had no gene match. In germline, CDR1 is MDHEN, CDR2 SYDVKM. This CDR3 spans 15 amino acids. The full variable domain, with the rest looked up from reference TRBV28 and TRBJ2-5, is DVKVTQSSRYLVKRTGEKVFLECVQDMDHENMFWYRQDPGLGLRLIYFSYDVKMKEKGDIPEGYSVSREKKERFSLILESASTNQTSMYLCASSLGDRGSKTQYFGPGTRLLVL.

The rearrangement links TRBV28 to TRBJ2-7; TRBD1 matches at 7 bases. Unmatched junction bases numbered 18, after V lost 6 bases and J lost 4 bases. CDR1 MDHEN and CDR2 SYDVKM come from the germline V gene. This CDR3 has 17 amino acids. The DNA for the CDR3 is TGTGCCAGCAGCCCAATCAGCCCGCCAGGGGGTTTTTACGAGCAGTACTTC. It encodes CASSPISPPGGFYEQYF.

V usage is TRBV28 and J usage is TRBJ2-5; D is possibly TRBD1 (5 bases). V lost 6 bases and J lost 2, with 7 bases in between. The CDR3 has 12 residues. Looked up from germline, CDR1 is MDHEN and CDR2 is SYDVKM. The CDR3 nucleotides are TGTGCCAGCAGCCAGGGTCAAGAGACCCAGTACTTC. This encodes CASSQGQETQYF.

V gene TRBV29-1 combines with J gene TRBJ1-1, with 7 bases that match TRBD1. Germline assignment: CDR1 SQVTM and CDR2 ANQGSEA. The CDR3 length is 13 residues. V lost 5 bases to trimming and J lost 1 base; unmatched junction nucleotides: 4. The CDR3 nucleotides read TGCAGCGTTCTCGGACAGGCGAACACTGAAGCTTTCTTT. Its protein is CSVLGQANTEAFF.

The chain has TRBV6-5 and TRBJ1-2; weak D call: TRBD1 (5 bases). Germline-derived CDR1 and CDR2 are MNHEY and SVGAGI. The CDR3 consists of 14 residues. With 5 bases removed from V and 4 bases from J, the gap between germline ends came to 14 bases. CDR3 in amino acids: CASSPNRQFYGYTF. DNA for the CDR3: TGTGCCAGCAGTCCAAATCGACAGTTCTATGGCTACACCTTC.

This chain joins TRBV28 and TRBJ2-4; the D gene is possibly TRBD1 (6 bases). V lost 6 bases and J lost 3, with 15 bases in between. The CDR3 has 15 amino acids. CDR1 and CDR2 (germline): MDHEN, SYDVKM. The CDR3 here is CASREQGMGKNIQYF. CDR3 DNA sequence: TGTGCCAGCAGGGAACAGGGAATGGGCAAAAACATTCAGTACTTC. Drawing the rest from reference TRBV28 and TRBJ2-4, the complete variable domain is DVKVTQSSRYLVKRTGEKVFLECVQDMDHENMFWYRQDPGLGLRLIYFSYDVKMKEKGDIPEGYSVSREKKERFSLILESASTNQTSMYLCASREQGMGKNIQYFGAGTRLSVL.

The gene calls are TRBV21-1 and TRBJ1-5; the table's D call, TRBD1, has no DNA check behind it. TRBV21-1 is assigned pseudogene status. This CDR3 comprises 15 residues. CDR3 nucleotide sequence: TGTGCCAGCAGCGTAAAGGGACAGGGCAATCAGCCCCAGCATTTT. Residues: CASSVKGQGNQPQHF.

This clone was picked up many times. The V gene is TRBV5-1, the J gene TRBJ2-5; D is possibly TRBD2 (5 bases). In germline, CDR1 is SGHRS, CDR2 YFSETQ. V lost 1 base and J lost 5, with 9 bases in between. This CDR3 has 13 residues. CDR3 nucleotide sequence: TGCGCCAGCAGCTTGATATCGGGGGAGACCCAGTACTTC. Protein: CASSLISGETQYF. The entire variable domain, with the rest obtained from reference TRBV5-1 and TRBJ2-5, is as follows: KAGVTQTPRYLIKTRGQQVTLSCSPISGHRSVSWYQQTPGQGLQFLFEYFSETQRNKGNFPGRFSGRQFSNSRSEMNVSTLELGDSALYLCASSLISGETQYFGPGTRLLVL.

The chain uses TRBV27 and TRBJ2-7; 12 bases map to TRBD2. The V segment lost 5 bases and the J segment 4 bases; nucleotides outside the gene matches: 18. Germline V gene lookup returns CDR1 MNHEY and CDR2 SMNVEV (reference sequence). This CDR3 is 19 amino acids long. CDR3 region: CASSPIWDRGLAGSYEQYF. As DNA, the CDR3 is TGTGCCAGCAGTCCAATTTGGGACAGAGGACTAGCGGGATCTTACGAGCAGTACTTC.

The rearrangement joins TRBV28 to TRBJ2-1, with 8 bases fitting TRBD1. CDR1 MDHEN and CDR2 SYDVKM come from the germline V gene. V lost 5 bases to trimming and J lost 8 bases; unmatched junction nucleotides: 14. This CDR3 region has 16 residues. CDR3 nucleotides: TGTGCCAGCAGTCTTCCAGGGGGCCGGGGTAATGATGAGCAGTTCTTC. Its translation: CASSLPGGRGNDEQFF.

In its sample, this clone was seen a few times. The chain uses TRBV28 and TRBJ1-2, with D unclear. There are 17 residues in the CDR3. In germline, CDR1 is MDHEN, CDR2 SYDVKM. Trimming took off 1 base at V and 6 bases at J, with 21 bases between the two ends. This CDR3 is CASSLLRELGRGNGYTF. The CDR3 nucleotides are TGTGCCAGCAGTTTATTAAGGGAATTGGGGAGAGGAAATGGCTACACCTTC.